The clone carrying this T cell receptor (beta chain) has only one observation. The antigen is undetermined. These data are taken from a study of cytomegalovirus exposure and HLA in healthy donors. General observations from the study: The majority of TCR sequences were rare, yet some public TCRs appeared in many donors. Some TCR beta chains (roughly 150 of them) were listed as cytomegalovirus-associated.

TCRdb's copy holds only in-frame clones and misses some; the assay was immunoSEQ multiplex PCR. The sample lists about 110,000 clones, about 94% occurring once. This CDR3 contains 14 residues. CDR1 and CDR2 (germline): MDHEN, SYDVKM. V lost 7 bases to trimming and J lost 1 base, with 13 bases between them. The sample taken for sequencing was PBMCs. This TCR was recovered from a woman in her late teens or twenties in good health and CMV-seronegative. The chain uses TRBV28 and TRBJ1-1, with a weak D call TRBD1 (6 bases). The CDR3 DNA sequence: TGTGCCAGCATAAGGGCCAGGGGGAACACTGAAGCTTTCTTT. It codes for CASIRARGNTEAFF.